This TCR beta chain was profiled in a study of T-cell memory formation after mild COVID-19. Employing constant-segment primers, 5'RACE generated TCR alpha and TCR beta cDNA libraries bearing sample barcodes and UMIs. TCRdb processed the 5' RACE reads anew with MiXCR; each CDR3 protein has one entry. Counted here are around 510,000 distinct CDR3 sequences, about 20% occurring once; the ten biggest clones make up around 8.4%. V gave up 7 bases and J gave up 2 bases; unmatched junction bases: 5. This CDR3 has 15 residues. The germline gives CDR1 SNHLY, CDR2 FYNNEI. The sequencing sample was made of PBMCs or a T cell subset sorted from them (not recorded which). The gene calls are TRBV2 and TRBJ2-5, with TRBD2 matching over 12 bases. The TCR originated in an adult woman who had mild COVID-19 (a few samples of this study predate the infection). Cell type and time point are not known. CDR3 sequence: CASKETSGGQETQYF. In DNA, the CDR3 is TGTGCCAGCAAAGAAACTAGCGGGGGGCAAGAGACCCAGTACTTC.